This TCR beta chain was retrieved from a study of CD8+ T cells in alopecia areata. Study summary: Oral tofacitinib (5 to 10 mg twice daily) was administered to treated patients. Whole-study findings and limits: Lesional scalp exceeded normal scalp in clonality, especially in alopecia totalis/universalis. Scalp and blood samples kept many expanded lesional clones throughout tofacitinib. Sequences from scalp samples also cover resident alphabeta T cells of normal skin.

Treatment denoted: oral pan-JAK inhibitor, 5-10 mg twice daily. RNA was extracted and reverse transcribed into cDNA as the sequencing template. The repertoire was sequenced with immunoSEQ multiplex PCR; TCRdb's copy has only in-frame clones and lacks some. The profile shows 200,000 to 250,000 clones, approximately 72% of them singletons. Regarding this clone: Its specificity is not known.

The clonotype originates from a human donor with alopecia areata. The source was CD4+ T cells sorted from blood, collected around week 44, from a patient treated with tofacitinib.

CDR3 loop: CAISDGDTAGRYGYTF. CDR3 coding DNA: TGTGCCATCAGTGACGGGGACACCGCCGGCCGCTATGGCTACACCTTC. This chain joins TRBV10-3 and TRBJ1-2; the D gene is possibly TRBD1 (6 bases). Deletions cut 3 bases from V and 4 bases from J, with 18 bases between. The CDR3 is made up of 16 amino acids. Germline V gene data show CDR1 as ENHRY and CDR2 as SYGVKD.